This TCR beta chain was observed in a study of cytomegalovirus exposure and HLA in healthy donors. The study, taken as a whole, reports: Across donors, most TCRs were seen rarely, yet some public ones were widespread. Through in vitro validation, three CMV-associated chains were shown to be specific for CMV antigens.

Comments on this clone: What it binds is unknown.

The CDR3 has 15 residues. Germline V gene data show CDR1 as SGHRS and CDR2 as YFSETQ. Unmatched junction bases numbered 9, after V lost 3 bases and J lost 7 bases. Sequenced by immunoSEQ multiplex PCR; TCRdb stores in-frame clones only, minus some. The table has 220,000 or so clones, 83% seen once; the top ten hold roughly 5.7%. The sample consisted of PBMCs. The TCR was taken from a woman aged 18-29 years in good health and CMV-seronegative. V usage is TRBV5-1 and J usage is TRBJ1-4, with 7 bases aligning to TRBD1. The DNA for the CDR3 is TGCGCCAGCAGCTCCCTTGCAGGGGGTAGTGAAAAACTGTTTTTT. This translates into CASSSLAGGSEKLFF.